The 5 T cell receptor beta chains reported below all come from one sample, sequenced in a study of OX40 agonist ivuxolimab in advanced cancers. TCRdb keeps only in-frame clones here, not all; method: immunoSEQ multiplex PCR. The profile covers approximately 110,000 clones, with just under 95% appearing a single time and under 0.85% taken by the ten largest. The sample consisted of CD4+ or CD8+ T cells sorted from blood, taken in a trial of the OX40 agonist ivuxolimab. These receptors came from an adult with an advanced solid tumor such as melanoma, head and neck, liver or kidney cancer.

The rearrangement uses TRBV2 and TRBJ1-1, with TRBD1 matching over 8 bases. The CDR3 extends over 14 amino acids. CDR1 is SNHLY and CDR2 is FYNNEI in the germline V gene. V dropped 6 bases and J dropped 0; count of bases not matched to a gene: 3. The CDR3 DNA reads as TGTGCCAGCAGGGGACAGGCCTTGAACACTGAAGCTTTCTTT. This translates into CASRGQALNTEAFF.

J is TRBJ1-1 and V is TRBV27; tentative D call: TRBD1 (6 bases). The CDR3 is made up of 16 amino acids. Germline V gene sequence: CDR1 MNHEY, CDR2 SMNVEV (reference sequence). V dropped 1 base and J dropped 1 base, with 13 bases sitting between them. Here the CDR3 DNA reads TGTGCCAGCAGTTTATGGGCAGGGGTGGGGAACACTGAAGCTTTCTTT. Translating it yields CASSLWAGVGNTEAFF.

The chain employs TRBV5-1 and TRBJ1-1, with D possibly TRBD1 on 5 matching bases. In germline, CDR1 is SGHRS, CDR2 YFSETQ. The CDR3 sequence is 15 residues long. Between the trimmed V and J ends, which lost 0 bases and 7 bases, there was a span of 16 bases. The CDR3 is CASSLVTGTDGEAFF. The CDR3 coding sequence is TGCGCCAGCAGCTTGGTAACGGGGACCGACGGTGAAGCTTTCTTT.

The genes are TRBV5-4 and TRBJ2-7, with D possibly matching TRBD2 (6 bases). With 4 bases removed from V and 4 bases from J, the gap between germline ends came to 15 bases. The CDR3 consists of 14 residues. In germline, CDR1 is SGHNT, CDR2 YYREEE (reference sequence). This chain's CDR3 is CASSQDGGSYEQYF. CDR3 bases: TGTGCCAGCAGCCAGGACGGGGGTTCGTACGAGCAGTACTTC.

This rearrangement joins TRBV7-2 to TRBJ2-5, with TRBD2 matching over 8 bases. Germline V CDR1 and CDR2: SGHTA, FQGNSA. After removal of 8 bases from V and 5 bases from J, the junction contained 16 bases not matched to a gene. The CDR3 is made up of 16 amino acids. CDR3 sequence: CASSPLSGTIRETQYF. The CDR3 DNA follows: TGTGCCAGCTCCCCCCTTAGCGGGACAATAAGGGAGACCCAGTACTTC.